The next 4 T cell receptor beta chains were all read from a single sample in a study of vaccination and CD4 T cells after COVID-19. CD4+ T cells that had been cultured provided DNA sequenced with the Oncomine TCR Beta short-read assay. TCRdb used MiXCR to reprocess the PCR reads, holding one entry per CDR3 protein. The sample lists around 19,000 distinct CDR3 sequences, 60% seen once, with approximately 9% in the top ten. Treatment of the sample: roughly 11-day PBMC culture with coronavirus spike peptide pools or control peptides (ViraFEST assay). For these receptors, no antigen is known. Sequenced material: CD4+ T cells from blood, cultured in vitro, taken after SARS-CoV-2 vaccination. These receptor sequences come from a human donor who had recovered from COVID-19.

V usage is TRBV20-1 and J usage is TRBJ1-1; TRBD1 might be the D (5 bases). Between the trimmed V and J ends, which lost 5 bases and 8 bases, there was a span of 15 bases. The germline CDR1 and CDR2 sequences are DFQATT and SNEGSKA (reference sequence). The CDR3 has 12 residues. CDR3 nucleotide sequence: TGCAGTGCTGACCCCCAAGACAGAGAAGCTTTCTTT. Amino acid sequence: CSADPQDREAFF.

The CDR3: CASSLSGGSTGELFF. The CDR3 DNA reads as TGTGCCAGCAGCTTATCGGGCGGGAGCACCGGGGAGCTGTTTTTT. J is TRBJ2-2 and V is TRBV7-8; 7 nucleotides agree with TRBD2. Germline V gene sequence: CDR1 SGHVS, CDR2 FQNEAQ. The CDR3 has 15 residues. Germline trimming cut 2 bases from V and 4 bases from J; bases unmatched to any gene: 4.

In its sample, this clonotype was seen a few times. This chain joins TRBV5-4 and TRBJ2-1; 8 bases line up with TRBD2. The trim removed 4 bases at V and 12 bases at J, leaving 6 bases unmatched. In germline, CDR1 is SGHNT, CDR2 YYREEE (reference sequence). The CDR3 is 12 amino acids. The CDR3 DNA follows: TGTGCCAGCAGCACTCCCCGGGGGGGGCAGTTCTTC. As protein: CASSTPRGGQFF.

The chain carries TRBV6-5 and TRBJ1-2, with TRBD1 identical over 8 bases. The junction had 4 bases not matched to a gene; V was cut back by 2 bases and J by 8 bases. The CDR3 has 13 residues. Germline V gives CDR1 MNHEY, CDR2 SVGAGI. CDR3 sequence: CASSYDSGGGYTF. CDR3 DNA: TGTGCCAGCAGTTACGATTCAGGGGGCGGCTACACCTTC.